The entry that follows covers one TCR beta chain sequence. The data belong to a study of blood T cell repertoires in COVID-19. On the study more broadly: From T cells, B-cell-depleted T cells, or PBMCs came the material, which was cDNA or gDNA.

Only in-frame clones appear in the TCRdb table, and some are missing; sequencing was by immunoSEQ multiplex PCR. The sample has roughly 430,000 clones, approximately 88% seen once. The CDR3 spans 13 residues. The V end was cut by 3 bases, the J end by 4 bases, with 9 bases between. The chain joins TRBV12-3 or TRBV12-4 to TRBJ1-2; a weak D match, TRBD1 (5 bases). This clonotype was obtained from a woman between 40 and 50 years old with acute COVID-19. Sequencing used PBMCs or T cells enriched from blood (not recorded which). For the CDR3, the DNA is TGTGCCAGCAGTTTTTCGGGGGGCTATGGCTACACCTTC. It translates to CASSFSGGYGYTF.